Only one count was recorded for the clone carrying this T cell receptor beta chain. Authors' methods: Reference gene primer amplification gave nucleated cell count estimates. Using immunoSEQ multiplex PCR, the repertoire was profiled, and TCRdb retains in-frame clones only, with some absent. V and J calls and clone size are as listed in that table; D and trimming were resolved from the DNA. The sample has about 26,000 clones, approximately 77% seen once. The CDR3 spans 14 residues. With 4 bases clipped from V and 10 bases from J, the junction kept 7 bases outside the gene matches. From germline, CDR1 is SGHNT and CDR2 YYREEE (reference sequence). The source of the sample is a study of blood T cell repertoires in COVID-19.

This sequence was found in a human donor in a cohort sampled during active COVID-19. Sequences were obtained from peripheral blood. The rearrangement links TRBV5-4 to TRBJ2-1, with 11 bases lining up with TRBD2. The CDR3 DNA sequence: TGTGCCAGCAGCGTGGGACTAGCGGAAGGCGAGCAGTTCTTC. Translation gives CASSVGLAEGEQFF.